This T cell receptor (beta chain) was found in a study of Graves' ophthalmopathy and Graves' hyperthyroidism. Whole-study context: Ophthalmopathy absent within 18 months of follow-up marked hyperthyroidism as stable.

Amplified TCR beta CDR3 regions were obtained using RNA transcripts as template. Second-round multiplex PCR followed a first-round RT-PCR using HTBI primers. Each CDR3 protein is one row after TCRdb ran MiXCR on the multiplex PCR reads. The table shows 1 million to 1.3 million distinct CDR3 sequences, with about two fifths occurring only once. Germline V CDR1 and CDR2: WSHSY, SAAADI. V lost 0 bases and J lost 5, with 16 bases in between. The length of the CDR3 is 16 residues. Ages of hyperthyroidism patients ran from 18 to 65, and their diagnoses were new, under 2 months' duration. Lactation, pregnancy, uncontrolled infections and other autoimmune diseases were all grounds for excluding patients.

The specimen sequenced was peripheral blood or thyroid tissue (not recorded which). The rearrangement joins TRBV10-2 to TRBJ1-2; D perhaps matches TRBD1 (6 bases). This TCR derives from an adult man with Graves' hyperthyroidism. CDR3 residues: CASSESTLRTAYGYTF. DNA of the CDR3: TGCGCCAGCAGTGAGTCGACTCTTAGGACAGCTTATGGCTACACCTTC.